This record covers a single T cell receptor beta chain. Its matching antigen is unknown. Trimming stripped 3 bases from V and 8 bases from J, with 22 bases between. There are 17 residues in the CDR3. Per the germline V gene, CDR1 is MGHRA and CDR2 is YSYEKL. Focal radiation and CTLA-4 blockade (ipilimumab) were tested in chemo-refractory metastatic non-small-cell lung cancer patients. Sequencing was performed with immunoSEQ multiplex PCR; in TCRdb, only in-frame clones are kept and a portion is missing. The sample consists of tens of thousands of clones, 75% to 85% of them appearing once. This specimen belongs to a study of radiotherapy plus CTLA-4 blockade in lung cancer. In the study overall: Objective responses were documented in around 19% of patients, with disease control in about 29%. Study conclusions and caveats: Response was reportedly best predicted by early blood T cell clone dynamics, with interferon-beta. Peripheral blood showed expansion of tumor-derived TCR clones after radiotherapy and ipilimumab.

This receptor was obtained from a human donor with non-small cell lung cancer who had a partial response to radiotherapy plus ipilimumab. The chain recombines TRBV4-1 with TRBJ1-4, with D maybe TRBD1 (5 bases). The sequencing here drew on peripheral blood, taken from a patient treated with radiotherapy plus ipilimumab. In nucleotides, the CDR3 is TGCGCCAGCAGCCACCTCCTAAGGCGGACACGAGAGGAAAAACTGTTTTTT. Its protein is CASSHLLRRTREEKLFF.